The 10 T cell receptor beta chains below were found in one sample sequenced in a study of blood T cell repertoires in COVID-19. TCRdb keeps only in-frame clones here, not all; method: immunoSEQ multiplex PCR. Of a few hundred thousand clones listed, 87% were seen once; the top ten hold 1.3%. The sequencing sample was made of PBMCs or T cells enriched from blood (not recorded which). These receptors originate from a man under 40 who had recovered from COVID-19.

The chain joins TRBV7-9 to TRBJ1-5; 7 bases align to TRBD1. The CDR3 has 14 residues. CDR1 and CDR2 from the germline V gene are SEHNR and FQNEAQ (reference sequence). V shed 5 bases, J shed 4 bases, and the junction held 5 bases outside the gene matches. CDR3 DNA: TGTGCCAGCAGCCAGGGACAGTTTAATCAGCCCCAGCATTTT. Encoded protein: CASSQGQFNQPQHF.

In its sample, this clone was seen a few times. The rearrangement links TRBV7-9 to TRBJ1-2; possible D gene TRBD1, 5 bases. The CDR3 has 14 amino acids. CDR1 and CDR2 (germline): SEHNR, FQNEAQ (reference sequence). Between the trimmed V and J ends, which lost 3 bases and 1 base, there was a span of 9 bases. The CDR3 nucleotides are TGTGCCAGCAGCTTCCTGACAGATAACTATGGCTACACCTTC. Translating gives CASSFLTDNYGYTF. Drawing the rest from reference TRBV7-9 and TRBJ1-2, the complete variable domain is DTGVSQNPRHKITKRGQNVTFRCDPISEHNRLYWYRQTLGQGPEFLTYFQNEAQLEKSRLLSDRFSAERPKGSFSTLEIQRTEQGDSAMYLCASSFLTDNYGYTFGSGTRLTVV.

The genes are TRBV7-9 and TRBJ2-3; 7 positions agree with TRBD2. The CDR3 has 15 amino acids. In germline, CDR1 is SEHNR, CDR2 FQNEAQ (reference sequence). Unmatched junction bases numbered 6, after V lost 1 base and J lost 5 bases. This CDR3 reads CASSLDGGSGDTQYF. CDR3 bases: TGTGCCAGCAGCTTAGACGGGGGGTCAGGAGATACGCAGTATTTT.

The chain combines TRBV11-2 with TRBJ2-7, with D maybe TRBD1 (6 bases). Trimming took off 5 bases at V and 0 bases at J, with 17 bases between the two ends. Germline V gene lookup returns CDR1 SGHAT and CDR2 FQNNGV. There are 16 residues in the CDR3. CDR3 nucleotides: TGTGCCAGCAGCCGAGTCCAGGACAGCGCCTCCTACGAGCAGTACTTC. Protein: CASSRVQDSASYEQYF.

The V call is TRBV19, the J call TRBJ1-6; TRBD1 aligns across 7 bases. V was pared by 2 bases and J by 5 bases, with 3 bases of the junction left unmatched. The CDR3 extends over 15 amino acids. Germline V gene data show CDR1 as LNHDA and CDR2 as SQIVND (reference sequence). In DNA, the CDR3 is TGTGCCAGTAGTATATTGGACAGGAATAATTCACCCCTCCACTTT. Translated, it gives CASSILDRNNSPLHF. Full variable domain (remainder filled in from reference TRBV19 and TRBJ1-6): DGGITQSPKYLFRKEGQNVTLSCEQNLNHDAMYWYRQDPGQGLRLIYYSQIVNDFQKGDIAEGYSVSREKKESFPLTVTSAQKNPTAFYLCASSILDRNNSPLHFGNGTRLTVT.

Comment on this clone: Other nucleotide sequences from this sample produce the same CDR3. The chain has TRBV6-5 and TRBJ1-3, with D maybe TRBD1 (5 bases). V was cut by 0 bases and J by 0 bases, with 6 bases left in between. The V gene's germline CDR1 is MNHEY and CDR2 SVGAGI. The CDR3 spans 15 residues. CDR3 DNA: TGTGCCAGCAGTTACTCGCAGGGCTCTGGAAACACCATATATTTT. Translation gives CASSYSQGSGNTIYF.

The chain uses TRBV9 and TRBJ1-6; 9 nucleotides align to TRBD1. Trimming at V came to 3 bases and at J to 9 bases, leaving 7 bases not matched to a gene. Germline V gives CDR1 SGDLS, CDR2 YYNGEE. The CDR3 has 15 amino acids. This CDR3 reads CASSALATGGSPLHF. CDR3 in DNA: TGTGCCAGCAGCGCCCTTGCGACAGGGGGTTCACCCCTCCACTTT.

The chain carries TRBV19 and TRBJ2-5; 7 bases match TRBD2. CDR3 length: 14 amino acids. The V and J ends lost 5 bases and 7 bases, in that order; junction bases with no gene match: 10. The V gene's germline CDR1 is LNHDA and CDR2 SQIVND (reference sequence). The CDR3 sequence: CASSPGPTGGTQYF. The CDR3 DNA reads TGTGCCAGTAGTCCGGGACCGACGGGAGGGACCCAGTACTTC. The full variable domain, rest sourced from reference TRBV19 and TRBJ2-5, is DGGITQSPKYLFRKEGQNVTLSCEQNLNHDAMYWYRQDPGQGLRLIYYSQIVNDFQKGDIAEGYSVSREKKESFPLTVTSAQKNPTAFYLCASSPGPTGGTQYFGPGTRLLVL.

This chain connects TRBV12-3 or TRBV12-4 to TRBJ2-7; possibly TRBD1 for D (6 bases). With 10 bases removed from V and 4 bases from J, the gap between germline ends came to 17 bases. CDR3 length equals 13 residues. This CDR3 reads CATAAGASYEQYF. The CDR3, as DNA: TGTGCCACCGCCGCAGGGGCATCGTACGAGCAGTACTTC.

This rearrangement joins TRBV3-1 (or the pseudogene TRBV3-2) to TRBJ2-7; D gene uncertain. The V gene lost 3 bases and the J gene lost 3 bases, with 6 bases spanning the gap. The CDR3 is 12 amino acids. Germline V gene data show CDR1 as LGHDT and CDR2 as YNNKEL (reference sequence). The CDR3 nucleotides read TGTGCCAGCAGCCAGGCCAACTACGAGCAGTACTTC. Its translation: CASSQANYEQYF.